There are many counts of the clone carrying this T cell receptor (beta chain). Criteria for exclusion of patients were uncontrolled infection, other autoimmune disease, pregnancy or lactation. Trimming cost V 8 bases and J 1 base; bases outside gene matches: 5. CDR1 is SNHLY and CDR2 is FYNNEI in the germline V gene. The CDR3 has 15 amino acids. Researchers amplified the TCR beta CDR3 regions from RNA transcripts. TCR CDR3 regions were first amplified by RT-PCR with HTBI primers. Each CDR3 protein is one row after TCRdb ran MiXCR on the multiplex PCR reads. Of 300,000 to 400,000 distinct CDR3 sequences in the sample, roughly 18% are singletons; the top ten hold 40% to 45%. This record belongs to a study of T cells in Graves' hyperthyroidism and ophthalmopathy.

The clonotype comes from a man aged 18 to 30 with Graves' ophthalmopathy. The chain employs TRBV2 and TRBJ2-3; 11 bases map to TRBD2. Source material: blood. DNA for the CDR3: TGTGCCAGCGGAGGGACTAGCGGCCGCACAGATACGCAGTATTTT. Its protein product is CASGGTSGRTDTQYF.